This record looks at one TCR beta chain sequence and its context. The PCR contained 60 Vbeta and 13 Jbeta primers. This table comes from immunoSEQ multiplex PCR, and its TCRdb copy is limited to in-frame clones, with some not included. This table holds 100,000 or so clones, approximately 82% found once. The source of the sample is a study of cytomegalovirus exposure and HLA in healthy donors. Background on the study: Roughly 180 million T cells yielded 100 million to 130 million unique TCR beta sequences, as an earlier analysis found.

Germline values: CDR1 SGHTA, CDR2 FQGTGA. Trimming took off 8 bases at V and 5 bases at J, with 15 bases between the two ends. The CDR3 is made up of 14 amino acids. This clonotype was obtained from a man in his forties in good health and CMV-seropositive. The sequenced sample consisted of PBMCs. V and J are TRBV7-3 and TRBJ2-2; D may be TRBD2 (5 bases). In nucleotides, the CDR3 is TGTGCCAGCCGACGGGCCTCGGGAACCGGGGAGCTGTTTTTT. The encoded protein is CASRRASGTGELFF. Based on the CDR3 plus reference TRBV7-3 and TRBJ2-2, the full variable domain is GAGVSQTPSNKVTEKGKYVELRCDPISGHTALYWYRQSLGQGPEFLIYFQGTGAADDSGLPNDRFFAVRPEGSVSTLKIQRTERGDSAVYLCASRRASGTGELFFGEGSRLTVL.